This TCR beta chain is drawn from a study of monozygotic twins with inflammatory bowel disease. General study findings and limits: Lower sharing of clonotypes with other individuals was seen in IBD patients than in healthy twins. This was most marked in patients showing signs of disease activity.

TCRdb re-called the 5' RACE reads, yielding one record per CDR3 amino acid sequence without DNA. Recorded for this sample: 350,000 to 500,000 distinct CDR3 sequences. On this clonotype itself: Its antigen is not identified.

Germline values: CDR1 LGHDT, CDR2 YNNKEL (reference sequence). The CDR3 spans 14 residues. The sequence derives from a human donor with ulcerative colitis or Crohn's disease, or a healthy co-twin of an affected twin (not recorded which). The sequenced sample consisted of blood. V and J are TRBV3-1 and TRBJ2-2. CDR3 sequence: CASSQDLSTGELFF.